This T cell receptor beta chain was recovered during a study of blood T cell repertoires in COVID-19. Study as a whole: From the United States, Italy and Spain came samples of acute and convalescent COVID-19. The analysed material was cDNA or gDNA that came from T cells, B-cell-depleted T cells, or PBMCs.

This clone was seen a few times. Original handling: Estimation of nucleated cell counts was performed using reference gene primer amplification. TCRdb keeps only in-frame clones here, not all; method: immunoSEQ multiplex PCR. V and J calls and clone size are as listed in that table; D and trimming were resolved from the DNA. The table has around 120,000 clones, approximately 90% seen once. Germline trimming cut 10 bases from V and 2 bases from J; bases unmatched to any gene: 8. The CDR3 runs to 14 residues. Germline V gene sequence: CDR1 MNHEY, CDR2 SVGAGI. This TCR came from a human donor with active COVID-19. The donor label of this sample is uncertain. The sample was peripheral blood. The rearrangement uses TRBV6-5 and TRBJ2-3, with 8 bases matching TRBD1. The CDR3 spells CATRGDRPTDTQYF. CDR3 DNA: TGTGCCACCAGGGGGGACAGGCCCACAGATACGCAGTATTTT.